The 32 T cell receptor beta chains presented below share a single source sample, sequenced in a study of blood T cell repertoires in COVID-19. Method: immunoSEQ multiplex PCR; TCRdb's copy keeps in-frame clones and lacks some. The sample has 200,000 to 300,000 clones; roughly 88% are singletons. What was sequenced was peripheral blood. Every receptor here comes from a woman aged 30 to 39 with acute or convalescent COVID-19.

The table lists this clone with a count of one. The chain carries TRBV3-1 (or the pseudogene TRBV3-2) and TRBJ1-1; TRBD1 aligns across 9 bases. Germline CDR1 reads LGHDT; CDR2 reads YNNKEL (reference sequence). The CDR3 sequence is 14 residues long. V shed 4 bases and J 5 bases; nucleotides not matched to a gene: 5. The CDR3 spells CASSPDRGWTEAFF. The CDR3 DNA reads TGTGCCAGCAGCCCCGACAGGGGGTGGACTGAAGCTTTCTTT.

This CDR3 reads CASSPFIAESYNEQFF. The CDR3 bases are TGCGCCAGCAGCCCCTTTATAGCGGAATCCTACAATGAGCAGTTCTTC. V and J are TRBV4-3 and TRBJ2-1; the D gene is possibly TRBD2 (6 bases). Germline loops: CDR1 LGHNA, CDR2 YSLEER. This CDR3 comprises 16 residues. Trimming took off 4 bases at V and 1 base at J, with 14 bases between the two ends.

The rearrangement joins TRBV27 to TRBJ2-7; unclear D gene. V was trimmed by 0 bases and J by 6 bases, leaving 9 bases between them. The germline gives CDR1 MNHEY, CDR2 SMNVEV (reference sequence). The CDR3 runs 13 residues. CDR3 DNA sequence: TGTGCCAGCAGTTTATCGGGCCTTGGCGAGCAGTACTTC. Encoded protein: CASSLSGLGEQYF.

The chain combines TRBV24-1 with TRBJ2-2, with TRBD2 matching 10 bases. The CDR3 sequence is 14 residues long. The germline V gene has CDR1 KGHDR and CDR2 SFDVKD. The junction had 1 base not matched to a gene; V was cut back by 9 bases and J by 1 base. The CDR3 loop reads CATGLAENTGELFF. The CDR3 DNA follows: TGTGCCACCGGACTAGCGGAGAACACCGGGGAGCTGTTTTTT.

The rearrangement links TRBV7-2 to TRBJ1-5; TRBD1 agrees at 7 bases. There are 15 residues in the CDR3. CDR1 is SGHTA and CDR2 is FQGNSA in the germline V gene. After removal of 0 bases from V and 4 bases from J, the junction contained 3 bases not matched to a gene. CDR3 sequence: CASSLAGQSNQPQHF. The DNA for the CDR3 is TGTGCCAGCAGCTTAGCGGGACAGTCTAATCAGCCCCAGCATTTT.

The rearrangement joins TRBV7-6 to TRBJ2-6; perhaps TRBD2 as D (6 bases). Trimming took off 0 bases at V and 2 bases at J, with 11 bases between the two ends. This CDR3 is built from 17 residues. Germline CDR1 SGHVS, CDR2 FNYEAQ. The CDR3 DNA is TGTGCCAGCAGCTTAGCCCCTGGAGGGACTGGGGCCAACGTCCTGACTTTC. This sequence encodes CASSLAPGGTGANVLTF.

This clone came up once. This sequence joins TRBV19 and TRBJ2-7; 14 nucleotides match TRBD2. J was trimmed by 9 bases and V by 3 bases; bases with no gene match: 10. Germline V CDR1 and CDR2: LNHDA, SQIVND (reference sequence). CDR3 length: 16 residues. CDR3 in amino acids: CASSMTSGRALRGQYF. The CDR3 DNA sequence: TGTGCCAGTAGTATGACTAGCGGGAGGGCCCTTCGCGGGCAGTACTTC.

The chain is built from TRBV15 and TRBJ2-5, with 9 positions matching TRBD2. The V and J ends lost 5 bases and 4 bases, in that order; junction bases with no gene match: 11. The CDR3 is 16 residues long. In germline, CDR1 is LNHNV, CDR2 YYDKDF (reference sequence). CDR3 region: CATSAPGTSTTETQYF. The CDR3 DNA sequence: TGTGCCACCAGCGCCCCCGGGACTAGCACGACAGAGACCCAGTACTTC.

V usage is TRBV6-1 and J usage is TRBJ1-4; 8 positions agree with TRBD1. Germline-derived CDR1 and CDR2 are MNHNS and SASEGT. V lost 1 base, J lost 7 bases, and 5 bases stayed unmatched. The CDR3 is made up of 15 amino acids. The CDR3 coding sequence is TGTGCCAGCAGTGAAGAGGGGACAGGCCGTGAAAAACTGTTTTTT. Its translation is CASSEEGTGREKLFF.

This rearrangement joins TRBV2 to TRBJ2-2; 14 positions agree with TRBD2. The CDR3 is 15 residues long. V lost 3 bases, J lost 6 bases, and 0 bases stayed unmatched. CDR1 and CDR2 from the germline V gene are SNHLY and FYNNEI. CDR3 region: CASSETSGRAGELFF. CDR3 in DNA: TGTGCCAGCAGTGAGACTAGCGGGAGGGCCGGGGAGCTGTTTTTT.

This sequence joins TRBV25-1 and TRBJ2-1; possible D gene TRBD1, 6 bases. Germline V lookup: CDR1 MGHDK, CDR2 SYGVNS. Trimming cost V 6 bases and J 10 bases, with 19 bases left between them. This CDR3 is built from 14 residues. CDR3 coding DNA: TGTGCCAGCAGGAGGGACCTACAGGGTGGGGAGCAGTTCTTC. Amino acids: CASRRDLQGGEQFF.

The CDR3 loop is CASSYLGGPYNEQFF. CDR3 nucleotide sequence: TGTGCCAGCAGTTACTTGGGGGGGCCGTACAATGAGCAGTTCTTC. V is TRBV6-5 and J is TRBJ2-1, with D maybe TRBD2 (7 bases). CDR1 is MNHEY, CDR2 SVGAGI, per germline. The CDR3 is 15 amino acids. V lost 1 base to trimming and J lost 4 bases, with 11 bases between them.

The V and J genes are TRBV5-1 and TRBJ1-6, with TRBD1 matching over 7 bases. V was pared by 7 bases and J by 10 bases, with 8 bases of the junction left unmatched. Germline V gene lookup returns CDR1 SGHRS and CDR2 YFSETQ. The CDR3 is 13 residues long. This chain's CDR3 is CASRDSGGSPLHF. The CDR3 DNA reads TGCGCCAGCCGGGACAGCGGTGGGTCACCCCTCCACTTT.

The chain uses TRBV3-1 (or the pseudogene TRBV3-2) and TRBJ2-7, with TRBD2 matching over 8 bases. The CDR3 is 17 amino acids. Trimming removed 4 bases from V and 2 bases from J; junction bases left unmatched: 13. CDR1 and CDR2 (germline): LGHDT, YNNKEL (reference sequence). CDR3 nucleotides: TGTGCCAGCAGCCCCTCCGGGTTACGGGAGGGTACCTACGAGCAGTACTTC. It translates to CASSPSGLREGTYEQYF.

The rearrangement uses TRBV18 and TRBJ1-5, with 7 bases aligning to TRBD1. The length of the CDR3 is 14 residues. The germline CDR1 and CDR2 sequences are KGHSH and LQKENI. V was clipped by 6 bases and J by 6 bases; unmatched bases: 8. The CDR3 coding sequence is TGTGCCAGCTCCCTAGACAGGGTCGGTCAGCCCCAGCATTTT. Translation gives CASSLDRVGQPQHF.

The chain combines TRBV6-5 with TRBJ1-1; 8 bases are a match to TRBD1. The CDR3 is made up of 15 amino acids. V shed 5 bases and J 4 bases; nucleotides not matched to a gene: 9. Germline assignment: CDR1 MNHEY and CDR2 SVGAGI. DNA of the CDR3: TGTGCCAGCAGTCTCGGACAGGGTTTTTTCACTGAAGCTTTCTTT. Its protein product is CASSLGQGFFTEAFF.

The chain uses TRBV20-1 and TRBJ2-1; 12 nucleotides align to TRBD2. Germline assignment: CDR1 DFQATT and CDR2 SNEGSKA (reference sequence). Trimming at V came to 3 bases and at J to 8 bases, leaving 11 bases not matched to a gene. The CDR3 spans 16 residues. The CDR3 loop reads CSASRASGRDFHEQFF. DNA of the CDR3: TGCAGTGCTAGTAGGGCTAGCGGGAGGGATTTCCATGAGCAGTTCTTC.

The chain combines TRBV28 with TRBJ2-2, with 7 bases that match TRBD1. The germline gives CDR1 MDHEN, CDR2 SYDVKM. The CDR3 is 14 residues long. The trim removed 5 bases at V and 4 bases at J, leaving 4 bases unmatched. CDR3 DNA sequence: TGTGCCAGCAGTCCCGCAGGGGGCACCGGGGAGCTGTTTTTT. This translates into CASSPAGGTGELFF.

CDR3 residues: CASSVVAQNTEAFF. The CDR3 DNA reads TGTGCCAGCAGCGTAGTGGCCCAGAACACTGAAGCTTTCTTT. The V call is TRBV9, the J call TRBJ1-1; no reliable D call. Germline V gene sequence: CDR1 SGDLS, CDR2 YYNGEE. CDR3 size: 14 residues. V was cut by 0 bases and J by 1 base, with 7 bases left in between.

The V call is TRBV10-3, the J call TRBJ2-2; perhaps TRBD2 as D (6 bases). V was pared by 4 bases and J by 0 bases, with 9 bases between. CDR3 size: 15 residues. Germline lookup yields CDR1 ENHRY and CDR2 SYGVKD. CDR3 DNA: TGTGCCATCAGTGCCGGGAGTTCGAACACCGGGGAGCTGTTTTTT. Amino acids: CAISAGSSNTGELFF.

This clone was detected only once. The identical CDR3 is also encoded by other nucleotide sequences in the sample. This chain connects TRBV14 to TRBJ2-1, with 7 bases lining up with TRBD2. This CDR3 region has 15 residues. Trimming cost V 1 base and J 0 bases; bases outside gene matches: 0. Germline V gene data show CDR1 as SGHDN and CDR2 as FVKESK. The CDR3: CASSQGGGSYNEQFF. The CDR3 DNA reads TGTGCCAGCAGCCAAGGCGGGGGCTCCTACAATGAGCAGTTCTTC.

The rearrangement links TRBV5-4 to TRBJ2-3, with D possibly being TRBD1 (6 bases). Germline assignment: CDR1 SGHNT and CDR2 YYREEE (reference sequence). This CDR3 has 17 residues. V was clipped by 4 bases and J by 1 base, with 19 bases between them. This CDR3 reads CASSPTHWTERTDTQYF. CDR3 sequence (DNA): TGTGCCAGCAGCCCGACACACTGGACAGAACGCACAGATACGCAGTATTTT.

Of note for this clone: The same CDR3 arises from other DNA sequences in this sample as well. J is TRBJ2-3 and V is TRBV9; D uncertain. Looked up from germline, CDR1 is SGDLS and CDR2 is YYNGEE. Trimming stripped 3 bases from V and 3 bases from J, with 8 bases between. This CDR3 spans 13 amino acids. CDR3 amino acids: CASSARRTDTQYF. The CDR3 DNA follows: TGTGCCAGCAGCGCTAGAAGGACAGATACGCAGTATTTT.

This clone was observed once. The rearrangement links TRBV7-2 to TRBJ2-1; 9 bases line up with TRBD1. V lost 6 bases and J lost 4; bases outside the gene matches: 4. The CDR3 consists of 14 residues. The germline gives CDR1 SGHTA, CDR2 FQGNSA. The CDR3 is CASRRQGVYNEQFF. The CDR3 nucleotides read TGTGCCAGCAGGCGACAGGGGGTTTACAATGAGCAGTTCTTC. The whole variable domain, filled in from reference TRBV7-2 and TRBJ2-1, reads GAGVSQSPSNKVTEKGKDVELRCDPISGHTALYWYRQSLGQGLEFLIYFQGNSAPDKSGLPSDRFSAERTGGSVSTLTIQRTQQEDSAVYLCASRRQGVYNEQFFGPGTRLTVL.

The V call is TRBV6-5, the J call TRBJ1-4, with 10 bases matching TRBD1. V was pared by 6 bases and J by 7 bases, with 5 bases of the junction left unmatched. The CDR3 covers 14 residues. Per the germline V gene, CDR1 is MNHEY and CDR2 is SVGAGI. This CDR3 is CASRGTGVGEKLFF. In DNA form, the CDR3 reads TGTGCCAGCAGGGGGACAGGGGTGGGTGAAAAACTGTTTTTT.

Here the CDR3 reads CASSRTSGRPTYEQYF. CDR3 in DNA: TGTGCCAGCAGCCGGACTAGCGGGAGGCCGACCTACGAGCAGTACTTC. V usage is TRBV7-9 and J usage is TRBJ2-7, with TRBD2 matching over 14 bases. CDR1 is SEHNR and CDR2 is FQNEAQ in the germline V gene (reference sequence). The CDR3 sequence is 16 residues long. V lost 5 bases, J lost 2 bases, and 5 bases stayed unmatched.

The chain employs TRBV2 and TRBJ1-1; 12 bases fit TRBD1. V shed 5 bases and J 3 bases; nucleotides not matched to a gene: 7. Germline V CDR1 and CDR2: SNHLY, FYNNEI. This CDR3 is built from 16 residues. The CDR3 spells CASSKGQGALDTEAFF. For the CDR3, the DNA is TGTGCCAGCAGTAAGGGACAGGGGGCTTTAGACACTGAAGCTTTCTTT.

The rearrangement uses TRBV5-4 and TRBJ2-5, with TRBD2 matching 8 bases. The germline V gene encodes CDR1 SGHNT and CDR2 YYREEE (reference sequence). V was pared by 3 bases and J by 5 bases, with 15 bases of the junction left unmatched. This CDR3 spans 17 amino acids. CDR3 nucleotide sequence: TGTGCCAGCAGCTCAGGACTTAGCGGGAACCGCCATGAGACCCAGTACTTC. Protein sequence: CASSSGLSGNRHETQYF.

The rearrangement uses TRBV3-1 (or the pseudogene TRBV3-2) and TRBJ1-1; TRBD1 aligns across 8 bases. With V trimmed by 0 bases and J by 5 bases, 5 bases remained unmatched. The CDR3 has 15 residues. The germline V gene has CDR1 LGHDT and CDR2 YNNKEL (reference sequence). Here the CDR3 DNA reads TGTGCCAGCAGCCAAGATAACAGGGGGTGGACTGAAGCTTTCTTT. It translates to CASSQDNRGWTEAFF.

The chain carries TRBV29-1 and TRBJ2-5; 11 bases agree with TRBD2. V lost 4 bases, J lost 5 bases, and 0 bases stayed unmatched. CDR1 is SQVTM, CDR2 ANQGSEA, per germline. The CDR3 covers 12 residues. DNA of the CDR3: TGCAGCGTTGCTAGCGGGAGGGAGACCCAGTACTTC. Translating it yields CSVASGRETQYF. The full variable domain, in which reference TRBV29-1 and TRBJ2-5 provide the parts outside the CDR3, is SAVISQKPSRDICQRGTSLTIQCQVDSQVTMMFWYRQQPGQSLTLIATANQGSEATYESGFVIDKFPISRPNLTFSTLTVSNMSPEDSSIYLCSVASGRETQYFGPGTRLLVL.

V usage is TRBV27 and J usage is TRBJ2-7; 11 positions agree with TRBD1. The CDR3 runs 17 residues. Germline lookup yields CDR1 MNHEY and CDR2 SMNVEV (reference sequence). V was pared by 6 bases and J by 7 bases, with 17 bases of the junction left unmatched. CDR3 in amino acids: CASRPSPPGQGGEEQYF. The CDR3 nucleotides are TGTGCCAGCAGACCGAGTCCTCCGGGACAGGGGGGTGAAGAGCAGTACTTC.

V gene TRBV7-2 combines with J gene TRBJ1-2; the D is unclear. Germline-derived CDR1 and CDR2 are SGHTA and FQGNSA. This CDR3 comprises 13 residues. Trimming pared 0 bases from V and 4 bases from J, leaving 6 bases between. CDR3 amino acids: CASSLAAIYGYTF. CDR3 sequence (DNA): TGTGCCAGCAGCTTAGCAGCCATCTATGGCTACACCTTC.